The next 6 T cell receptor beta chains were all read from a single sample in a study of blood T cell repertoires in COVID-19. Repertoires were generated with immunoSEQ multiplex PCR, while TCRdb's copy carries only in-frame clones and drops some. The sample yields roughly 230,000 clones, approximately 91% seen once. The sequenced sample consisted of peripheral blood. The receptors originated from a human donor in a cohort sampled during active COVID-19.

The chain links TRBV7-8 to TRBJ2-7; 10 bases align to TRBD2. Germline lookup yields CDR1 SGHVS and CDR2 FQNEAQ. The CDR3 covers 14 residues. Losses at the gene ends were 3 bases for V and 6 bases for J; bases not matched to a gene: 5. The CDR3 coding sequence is TGTGCCAGCAGCTTGGGTGGGACTAGCGCCGAGCAGTACTTC. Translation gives CASSLGGTSAEQYF.

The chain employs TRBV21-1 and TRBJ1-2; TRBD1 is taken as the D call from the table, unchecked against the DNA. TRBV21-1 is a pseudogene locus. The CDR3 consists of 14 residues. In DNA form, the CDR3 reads TGTGCCAGCAGCAAAGGAGGCAGGGAACATGGCTACACCTTC. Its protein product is CASSKGGREHGYTF.

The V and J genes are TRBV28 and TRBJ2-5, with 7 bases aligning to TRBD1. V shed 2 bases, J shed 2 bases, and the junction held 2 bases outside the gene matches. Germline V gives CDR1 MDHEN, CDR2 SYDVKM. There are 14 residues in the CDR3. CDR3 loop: CASSLTGEQETQYF. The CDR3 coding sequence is TGTGCCAGCAGTTTAACAGGGGAACAAGAGACCCAGTACTTC.

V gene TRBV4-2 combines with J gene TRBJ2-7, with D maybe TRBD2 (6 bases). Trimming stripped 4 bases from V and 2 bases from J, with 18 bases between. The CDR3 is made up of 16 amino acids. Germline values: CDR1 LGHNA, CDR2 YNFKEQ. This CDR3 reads CASSPLGIRGTYEQYF. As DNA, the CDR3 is TGTGCCAGCAGCCCCCTTGGGATACGGGGGACCTACGAGCAGTACTTC.

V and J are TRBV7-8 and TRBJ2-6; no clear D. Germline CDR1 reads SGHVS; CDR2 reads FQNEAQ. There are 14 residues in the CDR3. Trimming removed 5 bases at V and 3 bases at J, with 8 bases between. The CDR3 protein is CASSPPVGANVLTF. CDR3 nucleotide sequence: TGTGCCAGCAGCCCCCCCGTTGGGGCCAACGTCCTGACTTTC.

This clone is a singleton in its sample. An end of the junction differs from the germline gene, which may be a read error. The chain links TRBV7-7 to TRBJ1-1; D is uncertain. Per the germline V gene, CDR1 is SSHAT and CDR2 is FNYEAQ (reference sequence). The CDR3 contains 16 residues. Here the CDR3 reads CASSSAGELMNTEAFF. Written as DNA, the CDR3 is TGTGCTAGCAGCTCGGCCGGGGAACTAATGAACACTGAAGCTTTCTTT.